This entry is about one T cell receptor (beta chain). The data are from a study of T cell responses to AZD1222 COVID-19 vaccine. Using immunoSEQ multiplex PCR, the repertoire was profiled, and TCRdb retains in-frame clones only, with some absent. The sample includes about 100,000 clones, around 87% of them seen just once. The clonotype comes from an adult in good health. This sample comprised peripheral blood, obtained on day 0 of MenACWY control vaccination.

The CDR3 spells CATSREGLGDTQYF. The CDR3 DNA follows: TGTGCCACCAGCAGAGAGGGGTTGGGAGATACGCAGTATTTT. The chain combines TRBV15 with TRBJ2-3; no clear D gene. V was pared by 0 bases and J by 5 bases, with 9 bases between. The CDR3 is 14 residues long. The germline CDR1 and CDR2 sequences are LNHNV and YYDKDF (reference sequence).